This TCR beta chain was identified during a study of beta chain features in type 1 diabetes. Study-level information: The number of sorted cells examined across all samples was roughly 100,000,000.

One heparinised blood draw averaging about 116 mL was given by each donor. Trimming removed 5 bases from V and 0 bases from J, with 11 bases in between. Germline V gene sequence: CDR1 MDHEN, CDR2 SYDVKM. This CDR3 is 15 amino acids long. Sequenced material consisted of expressed TCRB transcripts (all of the isolated RNA was reverse transcribed). Assay used: immunoSEQ multiplex PCR; TCRdb lists only in-frame clones, some missing. The profile shows 250,000 or so clones, around 68% of them singletons. This receptor was taken from a man aged 25 to 40 in good health. The chain joins TRBV28 to TRBJ1-5; possible D gene TRBD1, 6 bases. Sequenced input: naive CD4+ T cells from blood. CDR3 sequence reads: CASSPQGVSNQPQHF. CDR3 DNA sequence: TGTGCCAGCAGTCCACAGGGAGTTAGCAATCAGCCCCAGCATTTT.